Presented here are 11 T cell receptor beta chains from one specimen sequenced in a study of blood T cells in healthy people across ages. A sample-barcoded 5' primer and a J-beta primer mix were used in a second PCR of roughly 7 to 11 cycles. TCRdb reprocessed the 5' RACE reads with MiXCR, giving one entry per CDR3 protein. This table holds approximately 2,000,000 distinct CDR3 sequences, more than 35% found once. Sequencing input: blood. The receptors derive from a human donor in good health.

About this clonotype itself: This CDR3 fails to terminate in the conserved phenylalanine or tryptophan, so it likely reflects a read error. This chain joins TRBV12-3 or TRBV12-4 and TRBJ2-3; D not certain. V gave up 5 bases and J gave up 3 bases, with 6 bases separating them. This CDR3 has 12 amino acids. The CDR3 DNA is TGTGCCAGCAGTGGTGGGACAGATACGCAGTATTCT. This sequence encodes CASSGGTDTQYS.

This clonotype was seen a few times. This sequence joins TRBV2 and TRBJ2-1; tentatively, D is TRBD2 (5 bases). Germline CDR1 reads SNHLY; CDR2 reads FYNNEI. V was cut by 4 bases and J by 6 bases, with 13 bases left in between. The CDR3 consists of 14 residues. The CDR3 protein is CASSAGDYVNEQFF. The CDR3 DNA reads as TGTGCCAGCAGTGCAGGTGACTACGTCAATGAGCAGTTCTTC.

This clonotype was counted a few times. The chain employs TRBV7-2 and TRBJ2-1, with 8 bases aligning to TRBD2. The CDR3 length is 14 residues. Germline V gene sequence: CDR1 SGHTA, CDR2 FQGNSA. V dropped 1 base and J dropped 8; count of bases not matched to a gene: 4. The CDR3 DNA sequence: TGTGCCAGCAGCTTAGTCGGTAGCGGGGATGAGCAGTTCTTC. Translation gives CASSLVGSGDEQFF.

The chain carries TRBV11-2 and TRBJ1-2; 7 bases are shared with TRBD1. The J segment lost 6 bases and the V segment lost 7 bases, leaving 11 bases of the junction unmatched. Germline-derived CDR1 and CDR2 are SGHAT and FQNNGV. The CDR3 has 14 amino acids. CDR3 protein: CASTQTGTADGYTF. Here the CDR3 DNA reads TGTGCCAGCACTCAAACTGGGACAGCCGATGGCTACACCTTC.

The chain recombines TRBV11-2 with TRBJ2-1; D is possibly TRBD1 (6 bases). V was shortened by 4 bases and J by 10 bases, with 11 bases between the two germline ends. The CDR3 spans 12 residues. Germline loops: CDR1 SGHAT, CDR2 FQNNGV. CDR3 nucleotide sequence: TGTGCCAGCAGCTCCAGGGACACAGAGCAGTTCTTC. This gives the protein CASSSRDTEQFF.

V gene TRBV7-9 combines with J gene TRBJ1-6, with 7 bases matching TRBD1. The CDR3 contains 14 residues. V was clipped by 3 bases and J by 8 bases; unmatched bases: 4. Germline-derived CDR1 and CDR2 are SEHNR and FQNEAQ (reference sequence). The CDR3 DNA is TGTGCCAGCAGCTTCGGGACAGTAGATTCACCCCTCCACTTT. The encoded protein is CASSFGTVDSPLHF.

Note on this clonotype: Given a much more abundant clone one base away, this may be a read error. The CDR3 is CASNQGLVNYGYTF. CDR3 sequence (DNA): TGTGCCAGCAACCAGGGACTGGTTAACTATGGCTACACCTTC. The genes are TRBV7-2 and TRBJ1-2; maybe TRBD1 (5 bases). Between the trimmed V and J ends, which lost 7 bases and 1 base, there was a span of 13 bases. The CDR3 is 14 residues long. Germline V lookup: CDR1 SGHTA, CDR2 FQGNSA.

With regard to this clonotype: A much larger clone sits a single nucleotide away, making a read error possible. The chain is built from TRBV9 and TRBJ2-1; a possible D gene is TRBD1 (6 bases). There are 14 residues in the CDR3. Germline V lookup: CDR1 SGDLS, CDR2 YYNGEE. The germline V and J ends were trimmed by 0 bases and 5 bases, with 9 bases remaining between them. The CDR3 nucleotides are TGTGCCAGCAGCGTAGGGGGGCCAAACAATGAGCAGTTCTTC. Protein: CASSVGGPNNEQFF.

As regards this clonotype: At one end the junction does not follow the germline gene, possibly because of a read error. The J gene is TRBJ2-1, the V gene TRBV10-3; D is possibly TRBD1 (6 bases). CDR1 ENHRY and CDR2 SYGVKD come from the germline V gene. CDR3 size: 15 residues. CDR3 sequence: CAISPGNQGNKEQFF. The CDR3 bases are TGTGCCATCAGTCCGGGGAACCAGGGGAACAAGGAGCAGTTCTTC.

This clonotype was picked up a small number of times. This chain links TRBV7-2 with TRBJ2-7; D tentatively reads TRBD1 or TRBD2 (6 bases each). TRBJ2-5 explains the end of the DNA better; the J call may be wrong. There are 14 residues in the CDR3. Germline lookup yields CDR1 SGHTA and CDR2 FQGNSA. The DNA for the CDR3 is TGTGCCAGCAGCATTATGGGGGGCATAGAGACCCAGTACTTC. It codes for CASSIMGGIETQYF.

This clonotype has only a few counts. V gene TRBV20-1 combines with J gene TRBJ1-2; 7 bases fit TRBD1. Germline-derived CDR1 and CDR2 are DFQATT and SNEGSKA (reference sequence). This CDR3 is 15 amino acids long. V trimming: 4 bases; J trimming: 5 bases; junction bases outside the gene matches: 13. The CDR3 DNA reads TGCAGTGCTATGTCTTCAGGGGGGGGTGGTTATGGCTACACCTTC. Residues: CSAMSSGGGGYGYTF.